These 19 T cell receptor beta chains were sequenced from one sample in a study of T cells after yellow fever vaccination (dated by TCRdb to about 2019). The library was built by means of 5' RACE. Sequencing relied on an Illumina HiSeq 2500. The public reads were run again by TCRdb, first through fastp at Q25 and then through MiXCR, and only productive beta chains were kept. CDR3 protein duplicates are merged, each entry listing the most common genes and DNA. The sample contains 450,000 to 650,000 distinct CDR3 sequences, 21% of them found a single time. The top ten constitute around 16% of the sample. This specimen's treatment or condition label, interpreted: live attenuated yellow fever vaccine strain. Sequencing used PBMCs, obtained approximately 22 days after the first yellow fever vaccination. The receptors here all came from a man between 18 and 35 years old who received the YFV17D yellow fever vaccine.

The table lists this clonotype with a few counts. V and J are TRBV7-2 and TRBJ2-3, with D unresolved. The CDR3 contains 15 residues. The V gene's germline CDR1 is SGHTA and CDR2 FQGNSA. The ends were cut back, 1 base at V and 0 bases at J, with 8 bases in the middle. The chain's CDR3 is CASSLGSWSTDTQYF. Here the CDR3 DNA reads TGTGCCAGCAGCTTAGGCAGTTGGAGCACAGATACGCAGTATTTT. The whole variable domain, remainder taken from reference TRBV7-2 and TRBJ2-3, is GAGVSQSPSNKVTEKGKDVELRCDPISGHTALYWYRQSLGQGLEFLIYFQGNSAPDKSGLPSDRFSAERTGGSVSTLTIQRTQQEDSAVYLCASSLGSWSTDTQYFGPGTRLTVL.

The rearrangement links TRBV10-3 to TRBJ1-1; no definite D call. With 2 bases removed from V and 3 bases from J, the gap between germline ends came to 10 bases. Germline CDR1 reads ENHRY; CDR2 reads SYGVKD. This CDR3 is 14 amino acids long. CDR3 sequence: CAISEPHVDTEAFF. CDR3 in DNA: TGTGCCATCAGTGAGCCTCACGTCGACACTGAAGCTTTCTTT.

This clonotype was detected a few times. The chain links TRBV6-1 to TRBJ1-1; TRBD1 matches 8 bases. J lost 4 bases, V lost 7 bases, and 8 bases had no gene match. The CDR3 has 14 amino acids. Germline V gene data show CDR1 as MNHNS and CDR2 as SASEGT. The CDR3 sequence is CASTVTGDSTEAFF. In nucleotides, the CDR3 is TGTGCCAGCACCGTGACAGGGGACAGCACTGAAGCTTTCTTT.

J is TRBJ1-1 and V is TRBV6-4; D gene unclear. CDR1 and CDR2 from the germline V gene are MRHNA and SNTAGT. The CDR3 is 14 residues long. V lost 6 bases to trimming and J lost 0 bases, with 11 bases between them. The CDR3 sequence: CASSGLQMNTEAFF. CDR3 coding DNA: TGTGCCAGCAGCGGGCTTCAGATGAACACTGAAGCTTTCTTT.

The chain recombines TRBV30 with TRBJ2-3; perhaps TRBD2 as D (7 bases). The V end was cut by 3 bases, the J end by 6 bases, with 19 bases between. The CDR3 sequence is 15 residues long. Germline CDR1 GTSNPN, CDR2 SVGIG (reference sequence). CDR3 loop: CAWSRPIGGPDTQYF. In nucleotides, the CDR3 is TGTGCCTGGAGCCGGCCAATCGGGGGGCCCGATACGCAGTATTTT.

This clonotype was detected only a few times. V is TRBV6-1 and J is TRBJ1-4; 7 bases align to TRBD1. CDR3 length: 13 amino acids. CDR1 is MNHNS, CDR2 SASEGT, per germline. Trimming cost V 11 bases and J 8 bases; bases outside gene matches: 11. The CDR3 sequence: CAVRGRIREKLFF. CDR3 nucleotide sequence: TGTGCCGTTAGGGGGCGGATCAGGGAAAAACTGTTTTTT.

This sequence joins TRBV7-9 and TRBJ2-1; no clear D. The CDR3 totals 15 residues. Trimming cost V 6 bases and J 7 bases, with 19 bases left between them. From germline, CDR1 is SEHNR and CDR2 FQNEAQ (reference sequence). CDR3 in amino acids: CASRPPRSGVNEQFF. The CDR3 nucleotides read TGTGCCAGCAGGCCCCCCCGGAGTGGTGTAAATGAGCAGTTCTTC.

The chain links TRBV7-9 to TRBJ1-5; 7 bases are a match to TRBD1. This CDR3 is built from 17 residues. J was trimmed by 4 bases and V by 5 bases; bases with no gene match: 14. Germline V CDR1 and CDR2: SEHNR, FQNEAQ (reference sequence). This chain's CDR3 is CASSKTIGTAINQPQHF. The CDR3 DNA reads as TGTGCCAGCAGCAAGACGATCGGGACAGCCATTAATCAGCCCCAGCATTTT.

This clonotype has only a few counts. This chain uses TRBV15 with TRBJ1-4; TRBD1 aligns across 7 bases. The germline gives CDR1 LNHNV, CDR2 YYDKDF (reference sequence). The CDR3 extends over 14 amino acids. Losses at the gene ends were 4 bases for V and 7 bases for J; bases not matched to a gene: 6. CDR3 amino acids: CATSKTGDGEKLFF. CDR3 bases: TGTGCCACCAGCAAAACAGGGGATGGTGAAAAACTGTTTTTT.

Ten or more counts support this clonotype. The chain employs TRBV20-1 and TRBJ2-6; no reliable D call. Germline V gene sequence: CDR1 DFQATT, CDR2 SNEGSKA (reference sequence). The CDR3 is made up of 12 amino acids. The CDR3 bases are TGCAGCGCGACGTCTGGGGCCAACGTCCTGACTTTC. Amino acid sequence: CSATSGANVLTF.

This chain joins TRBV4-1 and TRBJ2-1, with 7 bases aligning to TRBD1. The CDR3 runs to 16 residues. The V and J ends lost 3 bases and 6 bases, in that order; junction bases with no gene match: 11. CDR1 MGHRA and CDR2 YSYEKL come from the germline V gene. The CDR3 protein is CASSHTGTVRLNEQFF. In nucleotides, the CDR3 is TGCGCCAGCAGCCATACCGGGACAGTGCGCCTCAATGAGCAGTTCTTC.

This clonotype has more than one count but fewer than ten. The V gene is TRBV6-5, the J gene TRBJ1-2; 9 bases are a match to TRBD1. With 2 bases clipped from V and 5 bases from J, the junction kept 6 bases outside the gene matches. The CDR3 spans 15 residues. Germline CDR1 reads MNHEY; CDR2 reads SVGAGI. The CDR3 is CASSYADRGWYGYTF. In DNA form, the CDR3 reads TGTGCCAGCAGTTACGCGGACAGGGGCTGGTATGGCTACACCTTC.

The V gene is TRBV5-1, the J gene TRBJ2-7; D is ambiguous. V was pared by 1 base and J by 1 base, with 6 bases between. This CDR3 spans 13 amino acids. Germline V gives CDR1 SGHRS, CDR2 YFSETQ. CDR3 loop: CASSLSLSYEQYF. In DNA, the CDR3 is TGCGCCAGCAGCTTGTCACTATCCTACGAGCAGTACTTC.

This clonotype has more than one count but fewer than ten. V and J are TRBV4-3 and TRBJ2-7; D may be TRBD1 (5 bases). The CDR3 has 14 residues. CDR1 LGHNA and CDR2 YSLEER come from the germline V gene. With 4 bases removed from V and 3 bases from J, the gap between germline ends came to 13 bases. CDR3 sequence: CASSPGRGFYEQYF. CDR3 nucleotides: TGCGCCAGCAGCCCAGGAAGGGGCTTCTACGAGCAGTACTTC.

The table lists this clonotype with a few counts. The CDR3 region is CASSLYRDQGSEAFF. The CDR3 nucleotides read TGTGCCAGCAGCTTATACCGGGATCAAGGCTCTGAAGCTTTCTTT. This rearrangement joins TRBV7-2 to TRBJ1-1, with D unresolved. V lost 2 bases and J lost 6, with 16 bases in between. The CDR3 runs to 15 residues. CDR1 is SGHTA and CDR2 is FQGNSA in the germline V gene.

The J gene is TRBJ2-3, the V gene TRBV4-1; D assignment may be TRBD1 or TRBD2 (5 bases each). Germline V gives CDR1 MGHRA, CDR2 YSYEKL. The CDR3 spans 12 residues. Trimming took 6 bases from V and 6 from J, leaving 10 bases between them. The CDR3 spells CASRHGTDTQYF. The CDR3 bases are TGCGCCAGCAGGCACGGGACCGATACGCAGTATTTT.

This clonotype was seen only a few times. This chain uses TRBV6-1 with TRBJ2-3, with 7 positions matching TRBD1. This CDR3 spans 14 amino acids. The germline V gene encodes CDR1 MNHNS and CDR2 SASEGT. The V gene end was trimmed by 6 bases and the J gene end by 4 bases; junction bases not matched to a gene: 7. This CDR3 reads CASSADRAPDTQYF. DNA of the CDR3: TGTGCCAGCAGCGCCGACAGGGCCCCAGATACGCAGTATTTT.

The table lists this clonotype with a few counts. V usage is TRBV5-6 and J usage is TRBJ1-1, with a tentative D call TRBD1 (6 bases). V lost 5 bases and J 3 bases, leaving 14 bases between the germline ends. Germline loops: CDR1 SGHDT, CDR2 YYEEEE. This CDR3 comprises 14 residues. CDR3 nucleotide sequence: TGTGCCAGCAGGCCAGACAACAGGGACACTGAAGCTTTCTTT. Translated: CASRPDNRDTEAFF.

CDR3 residues: CASSQDRITNTGELFF. Written as DNA, the CDR3 is TGCGCCAGCAGCCAAGATAGAATAACGAACACCGGGGAGCTGTTTTTT. The chain has TRBV4-1 and TRBJ2-2; no reliable D call. Trimming cost V 0 bases and J 0 bases, with 8 bases left between them. The CDR3 is 16 residues long. From germline, CDR1 is MGHRA and CDR2 YSYEKL.